One sample yielded the 20 T cell receptor beta chains listed below, sequenced in a study of blood T cell repertoires in COVID-19. Method: immunoSEQ multiplex PCR; TCRdb's copy keeps in-frame clones and lacks some. Of 390,000 or so clones in the sample, 85% to 90% were seen once. The sample taken for sequencing was peripheral blood. The receptors originated from a man aged 18 to 29 with active or convalescent COVID-19.

The rearrangement links TRBV18 to TRBJ2-1, with TRBD2 as a possible D gene (6 bases). Trimming pared 3 bases from V and 4 bases from J, leaving 13 bases between. The length of the CDR3 is 15 residues. CDR1 KGHSH and CDR2 LQKENI come from the germline V gene. Here the CDR3 reads CASSPYGGAYNEQFF. In DNA, the CDR3 is TGTGCCAGCTCACCGTATGGAGGGGCGTACAATGAGCAGTTCTTC. The full variable domain, its missing parts supplied by reference TRBV18 and TRBJ2-1, is NAGVMQNPRHLVRRRGQEARLRCSPMKGHSHVYWYRQLPEEGLKFMVYLQKENIIDESGMPKERFSAEFPKEGPSILRIQQVVRGDSAAYFCASSPYGGAYNEQFFGPGTRLTVL.

The chain combines TRBV5-8 with TRBJ1-2; perhaps TRBD1 as D (5 bases). Germline lookup yields CDR1 SGHTS and CDR2 YDEGEE. This CDR3 has 17 amino acids. The V end lost 1 base, the J end lost 6 bases, and 22 bases lay between the germline ends. CDR3 coding DNA: TGTGCCAGCAGCTTGAGTGGCGCCGTGGGGCCAGTAAATGGCTACACCTTC. Protein product: CASSLSGAVGPVNGYTF.

This clone was picked up a small number of times. This chain links TRBV10-2 with TRBJ2-3, with a possible D match to TRBD2 (6 bases). The V end lost 7 bases, the J end lost 1 base, and 12 bases lay between the germline ends. The CDR3 extends over 14 amino acids. Germline CDR1 reads WSHSY; CDR2 reads SAAADI. The chain's CDR3 is CASTGLERTDTQYF. In DNA, the CDR3 is TGCGCCAGCACGGGACTGGAGCGCACAGATACGCAGTATTTT.

V is TRBV5-1 and J is TRBJ2-7; TRBD2 aligns across 7 bases. The CDR3 loop spans 14 amino acids. The germline V gene has CDR1 SGHRS and CDR2 YFSETQ. V gave up 0 bases and J gave up 6 bases; unmatched junction bases: 6. The CDR3 nucleotides are TGCGCCAGCAGCTTGGAGGGAGGGATCACCGAGCAGTACTTC. Protein product: CASSLEGGITEQYF.

The rearrangement uses TRBV29-1 and TRBJ1-2; no reliable D call. Per germline, CDR1 SQVTM and CDR2 ANQGSEA. The V end was cut by 4 bases, the J end by 5 bases, with 11 bases between. CDR3 length equals 12 residues. The CDR3 DNA follows: TGCAGCGTTGCACAGAGAACTTATGGCTACACCTTC. This sequence encodes CSVAQRTYGYTF. Filled out from reference TRBV29-1 and TRBJ1-2, the complete variable domain reads SAVISQKPSRDICQRGTSLTIQCQVDSQVTMMFWYRQQPGQSLTLIATANQGSEATYESGFVIDKFPISRPNLTFSTLTVSNMSPEDSSIYLCSVAQRTYGYTFGSGTRLTVV.

The chain joins TRBV19 to TRBJ1-5, with D perhaps matching TRBD1 (5 bases). The CDR3 runs to 13 residues. The V gene lost 8 bases and the J gene lost 6 bases, with 14 bases spanning the gap. The germline CDR1 and CDR2 sequences are LNHDA and SQIVND (reference sequence). CDR3 sequence: CASGGGLGQPQHF. For the CDR3, the DNA is TGTGCCAGTGGGGGGGGATTGGGTCAGCCCCAGCATTTT.

This clone appeared a single time. The chain is built from TRBV7-2 and TRBJ2-7; 10 positions match TRBD2. Looked up from germline, CDR1 is SGHTA and CDR2 is FQGNSA. The length of the CDR3 is 15 residues. V gave up 5 bases and J gave up 7 bases; unmatched junction bases: 11. This CDR3 reads CASSTQRGGAWEQYF. As DNA, the CDR3 is TGTGCCAGCAGCACCCAGCGGGGGGGTGCCTGGGAGCAGTACTTC.

V and J are TRBV6-5 and TRBJ1-2, with 11 bases aligning to TRBD1. The length of the CDR3 is 14 residues. Germline values: CDR1 MNHEY, CDR2 SVGAGI. V shed 4 bases, J shed 6 bases, and the junction held 4 bases outside the gene matches. The chain's CDR3 is CASSSGQGADGYTF. The DNA of the CDR3 is TGTGCCAGCAGTTCCGGACAGGGGGCGGATGGCTACACCTTC.

The chain couples TRBV29-1 to TRBJ2-1; TRBD1 agrees at 9 bases. V was clipped by 0 bases and J by 2 bases; unmatched bases: 5. The CDR3 spans 16 residues. Germline V gives CDR1 SQVTM, CDR2 ANQGSEA. The CDR3 DNA follows: TGCAGCGTTGAAGATCGCAGGACAGGGGCCTACAATGAGCAGTTCTTC. This sequence encodes CSVEDRRTGAYNEQFF.

The chain joins TRBV5-1 to TRBJ2-5, with 9 bases that match TRBD1. Germline CDR1 is SGHRS and CDR2 is YFSETQ. The CDR3 length is 15 residues. The junction had 9 bases not matched to a gene; V was cut back by 4 bases and J by 5 bases. Written as DNA, the CDR3 is TGCGCCAGCAGCCCAACAGTACAGGGGGCTGAGACCCAGTACTTC. Protein product: CASSPTVQGAETQYF.

This clone has only one observation. The chain links TRBV10-1 to TRBJ1-5, with D unresolved. Germline V gene data show CDR1 as WNHNN and CDR2 as SYGVQD (reference sequence). This CDR3 region has 16 residues. V was clipped by 2 bases and J by 2 bases, with 13 bases between them. CDR3 protein: CASSEGRRGGNQPQHF. The CDR3 DNA reads TGCGCCAGCAGTGAGGGGAGGCGTGGGGGCAATCAGCCCCAGCATTTT.

The chain joins TRBV2 to TRBJ2-2, with TRBD2 matching 12 bases. CDR3 length equals 17 residues. Germline V gene sequence: CDR1 SNHLY, CDR2 FYNNEI. J lost 0 bases, V lost 6 bases, and 5 bases had no gene match. In DNA, the CDR3 is TGTGCCAGCAGAAGACTAGCGGGGGACTCGAACACCGGGGAGCTGTTTTTT. Its protein is CASRRLAGDSNTGELFF.

This chain joins TRBV25-1 and TRBJ1-6; 9 positions match TRBD1. Looked up from germline, CDR1 is MGHDK and CDR2 is SYGVNS. This CDR3 spans 12 amino acids. The V and J ends lost 10 bases and 7 bases, in that order; junction bases with no gene match: 2. CDR3 loop: CATTGGNSPLHF. For the CDR3, the DNA is TGTGCCACCACAGGGGGCAATTCACCCCTCCACTTT.

The chain uses TRBV5-1 and TRBJ2-7, with a weak D call TRBD2 (6 bases). Germline assignment: CDR1 SGHRS and CDR2 YFSETQ. The CDR3 runs 14 residues. The V and J ends lost 4 bases and 3 bases respectively, with 14 bases between them. CDR3 coding DNA: TGCGCCAGCAGCACCCTGGGACTGGGCTACGAGCAGTACTTC. It specifies CASSTLGLGYEQYF.

The rearrangement uses TRBV6-7 and TRBJ1-1; no reliable D call. TRBV6-7 is filed as an ORF, its function uncertain. The CDR3 contains 15 residues. V was shortened by 2 bases and J by 4 bases, with 14 bases between the two germline ends. The CDR3 reads CASSYQAGRATEAFF. DNA for the CDR3: TGTGCCAGCAGTTACCAGGCCGGGAGGGCCACTGAAGCTTTCTTT.

The chain joins TRBV19 to TRBJ1-2; D is possibly TRBD1 (5 bases). Germline V gene data show CDR1 as LNHDA and CDR2 as SQIVND (reference sequence). This CDR3 has 15 amino acids. The ends were cut back, 2 bases at V and 3 bases at J, with 13 bases in the middle. CDR3: CASSISGTGDYGYTF. In nucleotides, the CDR3 is TGTGCCAGTAGTATATCGGGGACGGGGGACTATGGCTACACCTTC.

J is TRBJ1-2 and V is TRBV7-8, with 8 bases fitting TRBD1. V was pared by 5 bases and J by 6 bases, with 8 bases of the junction left unmatched. This CDR3 is built from 14 residues. Germline V gene lookup returns CDR1 SGHVS and CDR2 FQNEAQ. The CDR3 bases are TGTGCCAGCAGCCTAGACAGGGGATTGGATGGCTACACCTTC. It is translated as CASSLDRGLDGYTF.

The chain uses TRBV7-9 and TRBJ1-5; the match to TRBD1 covers 7 bases. The CDR3 has 15 residues. In germline, CDR1 is SEHNR, CDR2 FQNEAQ (reference sequence). With 4 bases clipped from V and 0 bases from J, the junction kept 3 bases outside the gene matches. CDR3 amino acids: CASSSGQVSNQPQHF. CDR3 coding DNA: TGTGCCAGCAGCTCAGGACAGGTTAGCAATCAGCCCCAGCATTTT.

This chain connects TRBV28 to TRBJ2-5; 8 bases are a match to TRBD1. The CDR3 is 16 residues long. Germline loops: CDR1 MDHEN, CDR2 SYDVKM. Trimming at V came to 4 bases and at J to 1 base, leaving 8 bases not matched to a gene. The CDR3 bases are TGTGCCAGCAGTTCCCCGGGACAGGACTCCCAAGAGACCCAGTACTTC. As protein: CASSSPGQDSQETQYF.

The chain carries TRBV19 and TRBJ2-7; 7 nucleotides match TRBD1. The CDR3 is 14 amino acids. The ends lost 7 bases at V and 0 bases at J; junction bases unmatched: 6. Germline V gene sequence: CDR1 LNHDA, CDR2 SQIVND (reference sequence). CDR3 loop: CASTPNRGSYEQYF. For the CDR3, the DNA is TGTGCCAGTACCCCCAACAGGGGCTCCTACGAGCAGTACTTC.